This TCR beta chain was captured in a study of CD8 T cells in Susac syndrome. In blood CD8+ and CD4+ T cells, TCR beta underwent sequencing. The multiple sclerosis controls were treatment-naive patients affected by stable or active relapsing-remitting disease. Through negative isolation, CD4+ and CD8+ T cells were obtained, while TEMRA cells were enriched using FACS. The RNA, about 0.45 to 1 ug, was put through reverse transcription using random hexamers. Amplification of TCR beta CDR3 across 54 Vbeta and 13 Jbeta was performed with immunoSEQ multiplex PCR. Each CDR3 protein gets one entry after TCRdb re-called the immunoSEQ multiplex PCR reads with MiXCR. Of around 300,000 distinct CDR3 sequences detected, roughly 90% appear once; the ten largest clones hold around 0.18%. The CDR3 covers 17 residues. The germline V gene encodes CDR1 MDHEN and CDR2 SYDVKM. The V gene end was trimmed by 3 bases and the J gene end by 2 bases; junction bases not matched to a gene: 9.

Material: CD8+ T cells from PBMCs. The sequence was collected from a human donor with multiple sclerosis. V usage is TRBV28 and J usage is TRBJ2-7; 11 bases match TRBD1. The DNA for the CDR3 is TGTGCCAGCAGTTTCGGGTTCGAGGGACAGGGGGCCTACGAGCAGTACTTC. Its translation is CASSFGFEGQGAYEQYF.